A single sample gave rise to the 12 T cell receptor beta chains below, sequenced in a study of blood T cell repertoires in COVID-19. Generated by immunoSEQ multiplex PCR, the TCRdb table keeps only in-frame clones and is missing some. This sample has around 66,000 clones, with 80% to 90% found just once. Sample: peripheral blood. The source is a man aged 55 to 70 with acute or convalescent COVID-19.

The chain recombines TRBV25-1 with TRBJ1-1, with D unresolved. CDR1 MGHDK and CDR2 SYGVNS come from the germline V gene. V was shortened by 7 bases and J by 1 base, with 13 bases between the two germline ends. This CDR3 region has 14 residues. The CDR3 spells CASTLGRGNTEAFF. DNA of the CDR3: TGTGCCAGCACCCTAGGTCGGGGGAACACTGAAGCTTTCTTT.

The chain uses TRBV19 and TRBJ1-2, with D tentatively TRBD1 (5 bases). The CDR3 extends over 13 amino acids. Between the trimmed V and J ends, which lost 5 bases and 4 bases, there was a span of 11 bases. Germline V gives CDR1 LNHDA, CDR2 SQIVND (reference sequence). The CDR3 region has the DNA TGTGCCAGTAGTTCCCAGGGCGGCTATGGCTACACCTTC. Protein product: CASSSQGGYGYTF.

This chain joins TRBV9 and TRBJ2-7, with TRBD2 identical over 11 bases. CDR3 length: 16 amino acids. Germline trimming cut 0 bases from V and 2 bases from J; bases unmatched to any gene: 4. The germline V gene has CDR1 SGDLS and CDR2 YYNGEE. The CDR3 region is CASSVEASGGTYEQYF. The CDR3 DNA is TGTGCCAGCAGCGTAGAGGCTAGCGGGGGGACCTACGAGCAGTACTTC. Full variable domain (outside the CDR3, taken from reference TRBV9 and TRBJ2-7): DSGVTQTPKHLITATGQRVTLRCSPRSGDLSVYWYQQSLDQGLQFLIQYYNGEERAKGNILERFSAQQFPDLHSELNLSSLELGDSALYFCASSVEASGGTYEQYFGPGTRLTVT.

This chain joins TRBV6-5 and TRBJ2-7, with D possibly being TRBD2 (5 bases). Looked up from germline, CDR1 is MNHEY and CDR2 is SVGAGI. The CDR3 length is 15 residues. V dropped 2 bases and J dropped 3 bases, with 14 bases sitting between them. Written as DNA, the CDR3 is TGTGCCAGCAGTTACCCGGGTGGGAGAAACTACGAGCAGTACTTC. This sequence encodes CASSYPGGRNYEQYF.

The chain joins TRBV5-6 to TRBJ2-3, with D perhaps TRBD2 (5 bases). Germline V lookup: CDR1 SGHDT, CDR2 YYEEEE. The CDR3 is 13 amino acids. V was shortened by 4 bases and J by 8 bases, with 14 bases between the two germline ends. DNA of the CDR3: TGTGCCAGCAGCCCATGGACTCGGGCTACGCAGTATTTT. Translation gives CASSPWTRATQYF.

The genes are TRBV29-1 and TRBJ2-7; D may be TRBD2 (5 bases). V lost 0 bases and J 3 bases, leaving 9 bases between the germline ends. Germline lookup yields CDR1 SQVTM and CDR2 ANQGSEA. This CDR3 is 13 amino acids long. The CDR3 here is CSVEDAGGYEQYF. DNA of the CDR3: TGCAGCGTTGAAGACGCGGGTGGCTACGAGCAGTACTTC.

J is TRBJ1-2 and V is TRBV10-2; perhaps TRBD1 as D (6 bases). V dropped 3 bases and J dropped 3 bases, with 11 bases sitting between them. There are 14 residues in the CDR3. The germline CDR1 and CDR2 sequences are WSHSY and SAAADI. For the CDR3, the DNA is TGCGCCAGCAGTGATGAGACAGGATACTATGGCTACACCTTC. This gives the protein CASSDETGYYGYTF.

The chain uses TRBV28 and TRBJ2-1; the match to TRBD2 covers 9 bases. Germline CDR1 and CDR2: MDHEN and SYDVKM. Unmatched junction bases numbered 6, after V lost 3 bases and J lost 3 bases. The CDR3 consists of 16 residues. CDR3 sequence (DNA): TGTGCCAGCAGTTTTCTTAGCGGGGGATTCTACAATGAGCAGTTCTTC. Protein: CASSFLSGGFYNEQFF. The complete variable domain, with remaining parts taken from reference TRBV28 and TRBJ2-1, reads DVKVTQSSRYLVKRTGEKVFLECVQDMDHENMFWYRQDPGLGLRLIYFSYDVKMKEKGDIPEGYSVSREKKERFSLILESASTNQTSMYLCASSFLSGGFYNEQFFGPGTRLTVL.

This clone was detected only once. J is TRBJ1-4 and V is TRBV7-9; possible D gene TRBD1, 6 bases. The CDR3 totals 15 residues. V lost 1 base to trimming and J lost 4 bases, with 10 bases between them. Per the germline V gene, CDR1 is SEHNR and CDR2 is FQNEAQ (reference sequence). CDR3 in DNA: TGTGCCAGCAGCTTAGATGGACAGATTAATGAAAAACTGTTTTTT. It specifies CASSLDGQINEKLFF.

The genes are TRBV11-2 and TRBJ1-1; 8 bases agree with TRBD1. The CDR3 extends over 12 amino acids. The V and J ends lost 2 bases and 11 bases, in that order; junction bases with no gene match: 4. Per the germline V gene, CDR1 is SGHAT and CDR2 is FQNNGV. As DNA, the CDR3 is TGTGCCAGCAGCTTATTGACAGGGGCCGCTTTCTTT. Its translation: CASSLLTGAAFF.

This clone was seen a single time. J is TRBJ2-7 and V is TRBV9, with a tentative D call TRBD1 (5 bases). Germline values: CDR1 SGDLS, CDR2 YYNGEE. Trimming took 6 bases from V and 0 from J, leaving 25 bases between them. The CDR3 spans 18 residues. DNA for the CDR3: TGTGCCAGCATCAATAGGGGCTCGGCAAGCTCCCTCTCCTACGAGCAGTACTTC. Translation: CASINRGSASSLSYEQYF.

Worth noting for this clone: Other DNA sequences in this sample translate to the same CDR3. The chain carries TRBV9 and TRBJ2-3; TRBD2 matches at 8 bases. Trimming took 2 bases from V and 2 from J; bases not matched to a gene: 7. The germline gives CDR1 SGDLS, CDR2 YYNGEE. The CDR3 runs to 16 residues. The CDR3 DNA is TGTGCCAGCAGCGTGGGTGGGCGGGGGGCCACAGATACGCAGTATTTT. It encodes CASSVGGRGATDTQYF.